The rows below give T cell receptor beta chains drawn from one sample of a study of T cell responses to AZD1222 COVID-19 vaccine. The table came from immunoSEQ multiplex PCR; TCRdb's copy has only in-frame clones and leaves some out. Of roughly 120,000 clones in the sample, about 90% were seen once. The sample consisted of peripheral blood, taken 28 days after the second AZD1222 dose. The origin of the receptors is an adult who received the AZD1222 COVID-19 vaccine. CDR3s include the opening cysteine and the closing phenylalanine or tryptophan. A D gene is named only where the DNA matches it firmly. Not all rows give a size; the values are once, few, many and, for expanded clones, a class.

j_call v_call clone_size d_call cdr3_aa cdr3_nt
TRBJ1-5 TRBV6-5 NA NA CASRPTSNQPQHF TGTGCCAGCAGGCCGACTAGCAATCAGCCCCAGCATTTT
TRBJ2-5 TRBV6-6 NA NA CASSYLTDQETQYF TGTGCCAGCAGTTACCTAACGGACCAAGAGACCCAGTACTTC
TRBJ2-7 TRBV15 NA NA CATSRGRSVTYEQYF TGTGCCACCAGCAGAGGACGGAGCGTGACCTACGAGCAGTACTTC
TRBJ2-1 TRBV4-1 NA NA CASSQVLQRLYSYNEQFF TGCGCCAGCAGCCAAGTTCTGCAAAGACTCTACTCCTACAATGAGCAGTTCTTC
TRBJ1-2 TRBV28 NA NA CASSLLGRDYGYTF TGTGCCAGCAGTTTATTGGGACGGGACTATGGCTACACCTTC
TRBJ1-2 TRBV5-1 NA NA CASMGQGFGGYTF TGCGCCAGCATGGGGCAGGGATTTGGTGGCTACACCTTC
TRBJ1-6 TRBV7-6 NA NA CASSAGHQLHSPLHF TGTGCCAGCAGCGCCGGACATCAACTCCATTCACCCCTCCACTTT
TRBJ1-2 TRBV7-9 NA NA CASSLDRRTGGSGYTF TGTGCCAGCAGCTTAGACCGCCGGACGGGAGGATCTGGCTACACCTTC
TRBJ2-1 TRBV18 NA NA CASSPLGFTYNEQFF TGTGCCAGCTCACCACTGGGGTTTACCTACAATGAGCAGTTCTTC
TRBJ1-5 TRBV7-9 once NA CASSLATGSNQPQHF TGTGCCAGCAGCCTGGCAACAGGTAGCAATCAGCCCCAGCATTTT
TRBJ2-5 TRBV28 NA NA CASSYRAEAQGGWETQYF TGTGCCAGCAGCTACCGGGCAGAAGCACAGGGAGGTTGGGAGACCCAGTACTTC
TRBJ2-4 TRBV20-1 NA TRBD2 CSASDPSGGFQNIQYF TGCAGTGCTAGTGATCCTAGCGGGGGATTTCAAAACATTCAGTACTTC
TRBJ2-3 TRBV7-2 NA NA CASSFPRDTLMDTQYF TGTGCCAGCAGCTTCCCCCGGGACACCCTGATGGATACGCAGTATTTT
TRBJ2-1 TRBV7-9 once NA CASNLGPNPYNEQFF TGTGCCAGCAACCTGGGCCCCAACCCCTACAATGAGCAGTTCTTC
TRBJ1-1 TRBV4-1 NA NA CASSQDVAGSTEAFF TGCGCCAGCAGCCAAGACGTGGCCGGGTCCACTGAAGCTTTCTTT
TRBJ1-2 TRBV7-9 NA NA CASSGTGTAANYGYTF TGTGCCAGCAGCGGTACCGGGACGGCAGCCAACTATGGCTACACCTTC